This T cell receptor (beta chain) is drawn from a study of T cell responses to AZD1222 COVID-19 vaccine. Overall study findings and caveats: Repertoires in all cases were sampled only once the peak T cell response had passed. There were mostly white British donors and more females than males, and clonal diversity was possibly underestimated.

As concerns this clone: Its antigen is unknown.

Only in-frame clones appear in the TCRdb table, and some are missing; sequencing was by immunoSEQ multiplex PCR. The top ten clones hold approximately 19% of a sample with more than 85,000 clones, about 88% of them seen once. CDR1 is GTSNPN and CDR2 is SVGIG in the germline V gene (reference sequence). The CDR3 contains 16 residues. With V trimmed by 2 bases and J by 1 base, 10 bases remained unmatched. The gene calls are TRBV30 and TRBJ2-7, with TRBD2 matching 8 bases. The sequence came from an adult in good health. Sequencing used peripheral blood, obtained on day 0 of AZD1222 vaccination. CDR3: CAWSRGGQGGSYEQYF. CDR3 in DNA: TGTGCCTGGAGTCGGGGGGGGCAGGGTGGTTCCTACGAGCAGTACTTC.